This TCR beta chain was identified in a study of T cell changes during pregnancy in multiple sclerosis. V lost 6 bases and J 2 bases, leaving 9 bases between the germline ends. CDR1 and CDR2 (germline): MNHEY, SVGAGI. The CDR3 covers 13 residues. The protocol was immunoSEQ multiplex PCR, while the TCRdb copy is restricted to in-frame clones and leaves out a portion. The data show some 57,000 clones, approximately 90% seen once. The chain combines TRBV6-5 with TRBJ2-3; D is possibly TRBD2 (7 bases). This material consisted of peripheral blood, taken in the first trimester of pregnancy. This clonotype originated in a female donor in good health, enrolled as a control in a pregnancy study. CDR3: CASRRGPTDTQYF. CDR3 DNA: TGTGCCAGCAGGCGGGGGCCCACAGATACGCAGTATTTT.